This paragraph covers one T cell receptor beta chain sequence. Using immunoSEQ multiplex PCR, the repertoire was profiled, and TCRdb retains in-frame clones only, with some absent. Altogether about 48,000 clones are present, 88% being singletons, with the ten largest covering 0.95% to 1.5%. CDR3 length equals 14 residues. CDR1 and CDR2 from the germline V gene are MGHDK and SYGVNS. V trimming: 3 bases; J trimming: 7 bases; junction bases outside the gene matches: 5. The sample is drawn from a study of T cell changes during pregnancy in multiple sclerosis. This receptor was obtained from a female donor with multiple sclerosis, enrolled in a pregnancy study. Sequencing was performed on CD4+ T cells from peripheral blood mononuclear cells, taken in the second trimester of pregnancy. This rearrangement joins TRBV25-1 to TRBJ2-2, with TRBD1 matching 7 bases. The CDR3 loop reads CASSEGQIFGELFF. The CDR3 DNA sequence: TGTGCCAGCAGTGAGGGACAGATCTTCGGGGAGCTGTTTTTT.